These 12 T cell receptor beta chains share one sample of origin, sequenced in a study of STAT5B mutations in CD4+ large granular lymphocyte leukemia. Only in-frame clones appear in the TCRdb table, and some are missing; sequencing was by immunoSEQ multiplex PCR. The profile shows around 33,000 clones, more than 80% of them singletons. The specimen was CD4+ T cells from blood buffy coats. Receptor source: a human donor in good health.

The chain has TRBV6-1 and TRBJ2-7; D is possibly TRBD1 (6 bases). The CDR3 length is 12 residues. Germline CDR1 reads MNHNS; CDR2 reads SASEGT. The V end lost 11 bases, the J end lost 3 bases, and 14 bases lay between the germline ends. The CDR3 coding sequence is TGTGCCTCCCTGGAAGGGGGCTACGAGCAGTACTTC. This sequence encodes CASLEGGYEQYF.

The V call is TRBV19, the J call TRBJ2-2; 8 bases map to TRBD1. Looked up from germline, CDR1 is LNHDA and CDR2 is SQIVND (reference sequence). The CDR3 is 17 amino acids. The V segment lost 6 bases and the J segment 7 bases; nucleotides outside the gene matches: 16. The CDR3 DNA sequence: TGTGCCAGTAGCCTCCCCCGGCGGCAGGGGGCGGTCGGGGAGCTGTTTTTT. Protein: CASSLPRRQGAVGELFF.

CDR3 region: CASSLIGTGPETQYF. The CDR3 coding sequence is TGTGCCAGCAGTTTAATCGGGACAGGGCCAGAGACCCAGTACTTC. The V and J genes are TRBV28 and TRBJ2-5; TRBD1 agrees at 9 bases. V gave up 2 bases and J gave up 4 bases; unmatched junction bases: 5. Germline assignment: CDR1 MDHEN and CDR2 SYDVKM. The CDR3 covers 15 residues.

The CDR3 reads CASSRGGRGSYEQYF. In DNA form, the CDR3 reads TGTGCCAGTAGTAGGGGTGGACGGGGCTCCTACGAGCAGTACTTC. This chain uses TRBV19 with TRBJ2-7, with a weak D call TRBD2 (5 bases). Per germline, CDR1 LNHDA and CDR2 SQIVND (reference sequence). The V end was cut by 4 bases, the J end by 0 bases, with 13 bases between. The CDR3 loop spans 15 amino acids.

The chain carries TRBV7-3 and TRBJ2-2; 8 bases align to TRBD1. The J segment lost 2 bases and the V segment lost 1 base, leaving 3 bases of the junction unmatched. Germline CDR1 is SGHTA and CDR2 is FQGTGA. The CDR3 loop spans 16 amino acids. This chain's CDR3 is CASSLNGQGNTGELFF. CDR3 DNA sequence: TGTGCCAGCAGCTTAAATGGACAGGGAAACACCGGGGAGCTGTTTTTT.

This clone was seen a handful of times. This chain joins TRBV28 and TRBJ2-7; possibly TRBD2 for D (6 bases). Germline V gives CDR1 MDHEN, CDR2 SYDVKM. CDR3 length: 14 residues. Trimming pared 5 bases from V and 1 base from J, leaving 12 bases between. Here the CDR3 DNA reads TGTGCCAGCAGTCCCCTCGGACTATCCTACGAGCAGTACTTC. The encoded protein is CASSPLGLSYEQYF.

CDR3 loop: CASSGQTIDEQFF. The CDR3 DNA sequence: TGTGCCAGCAGCGGCCAGACAATCGATGAGCAGTTCTTC. V is TRBV9 and J is TRBJ2-1; D remains unclear. Deletions cut 3 bases from V and 8 bases from J, with 12 bases between. This CDR3 is built from 13 residues. Germline-derived CDR1 and CDR2 are SGDLS and YYNGEE.

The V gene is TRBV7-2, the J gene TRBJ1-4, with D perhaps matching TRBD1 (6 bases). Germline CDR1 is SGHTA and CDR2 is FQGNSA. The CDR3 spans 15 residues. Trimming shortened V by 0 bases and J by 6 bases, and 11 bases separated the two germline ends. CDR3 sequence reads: CASSLAGQGYEKLFF. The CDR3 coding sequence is TGTGCCAGCAGCTTAGCTGGTCAGGGGTATGAAAAACTGTTTTTT.

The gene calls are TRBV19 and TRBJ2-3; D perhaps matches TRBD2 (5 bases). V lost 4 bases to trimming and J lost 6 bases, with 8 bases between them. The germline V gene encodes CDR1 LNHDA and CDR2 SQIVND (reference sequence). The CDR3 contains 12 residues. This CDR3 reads CASSTREDTQYF. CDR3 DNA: TGTGCCAGTAGTACTAGGGAGGATACGCAGTATTTT.

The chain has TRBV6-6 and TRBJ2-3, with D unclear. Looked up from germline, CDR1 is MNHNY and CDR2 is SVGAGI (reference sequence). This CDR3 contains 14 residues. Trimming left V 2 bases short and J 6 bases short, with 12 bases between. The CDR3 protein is CASSYGLRADTQYF. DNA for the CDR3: TGTGCCAGCAGTTACGGCCTACGCGCGGATACGCAGTATTTT.

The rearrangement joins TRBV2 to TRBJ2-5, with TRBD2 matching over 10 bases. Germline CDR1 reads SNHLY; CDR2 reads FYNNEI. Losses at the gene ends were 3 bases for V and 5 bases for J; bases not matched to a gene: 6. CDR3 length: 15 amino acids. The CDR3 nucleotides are TGTGCCAGCAGTGACCTGGGACTAGCGTTCGAGACCCAGTACTTC. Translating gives CASSDLGLAFETQYF.

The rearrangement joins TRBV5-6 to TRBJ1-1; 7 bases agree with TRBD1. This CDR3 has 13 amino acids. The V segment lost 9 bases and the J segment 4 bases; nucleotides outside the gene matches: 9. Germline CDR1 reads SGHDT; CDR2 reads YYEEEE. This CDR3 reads CATHARGGTEAFF. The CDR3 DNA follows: TGTGCCACCCACGCCAGGGGGGGCACTGAAGCTTTCTTT.